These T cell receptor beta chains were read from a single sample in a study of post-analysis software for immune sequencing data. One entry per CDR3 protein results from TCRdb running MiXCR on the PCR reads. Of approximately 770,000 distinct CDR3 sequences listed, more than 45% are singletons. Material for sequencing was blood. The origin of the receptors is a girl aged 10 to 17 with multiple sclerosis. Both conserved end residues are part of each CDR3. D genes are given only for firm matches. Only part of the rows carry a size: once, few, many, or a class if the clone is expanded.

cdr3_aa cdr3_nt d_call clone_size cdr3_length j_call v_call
CSAKTGGGSRGYTF TGCAGTGCTAAGACAGGGGGCGGGAGTCGTGGCTACACCTTC TRBD1 few 14 TRBJ1-2 TRBV20-1
CAISDRGSYNEQVF TGTGCCATCAGTGACCGGGGGTCCTACAATGAGCAGGTCTTC . few 14 TRBJ2-1 TRBV10-3
CASSQVTSLKFF TGTGCCAGCAGCCAAGTAACTAGTCTGAAGTTCTTC . few 12 TRBJ2-1 TRBV4-2
CASRGPSGDNEQFF TGTGCCAGCAGGGGCCCTAGCGGTGACAATGAGCAGTTCTTC TRBD2 few 14 TRBJ2-1 TRBV12-3/TRBV12-4
CSVRKTRAPTGELFF TGCAGCGTTCGTAAGACTAGGGCCCCCACCGGGGAGCTGTTTTTT . . 15 TRBJ2-2 TRBV29-1
CSAKGWEVEAFF TGCAGTGCTAAGGGGTGGGAGGTCGAAGCTTTCTTT . . 12 TRBJ1-1 TRBV20-1
CASSYQRASYNEQFF TGTGCCAGCAGCTATCAGCGGGCGTCCTACAATGAGCAGTTCTTC . . 15 TRBJ2-1 TRBV7-3
CASSLASRTGGVNYGYTF TGTGCCAGCAGCTTAGCGTCCCGGACAGGGGGCGTCAACTATGGCTACACCTTC TRBD1 . 18 TRBJ1-2 TRBV11-1
CASSYSGTAEAFF TGTGCCAGCAGTTACTCGGGGACAGCTGAAGCTTTCTTT TRBD1 . 13 TRBJ1-1 TRBV6-5
CASSPPAGSGNEQFF TGTGCCAGCAGCCCCCCAGCGGGGTCTGGTAATGAGCAGTTCTTC TRBD2 . 15 TRBJ2-1 TRBV12-3/TRBV12-4
CASSPPGVGYGYTF TGTGCCAGCAGCCCCCCAGGGGTTGGCTATGGCTACACCTTC . few 14 TRBJ1-2 TRBV25-1
CASSLENWQYF TGTGCCAGCAGCTTAGAAAATTGGCAGTACTTC . few 11 TRBJ2-5 TRBV11-2
CASSMTGEETQYF TGTGCCAGCTCTATGACAGGGGAAGAGACCCAGTACTTC TRBD1 . 13 TRBJ2-5 TRBV6-5
CSVGQGRTDTQYF TGCAGCGTGGGTCAGGGTAGGACAGATACGCAGTATTTT . few 13 TRBJ2-3 TRBV29-1
CASSPGREGPRPQHF TGTGCCAGCTCACCAGGGAGGGAGGGCCCGAGGCCCCAGCATTTT . many 15 TRBJ1-5 TRBV18
CASSYFDSGSSGDTQYF TGTGCCAGCAGCTACTTTGATAGCGGGAGTTCCGGAGATACGCAGTATTTT TRBD2 . 17 TRBJ2-3 TRBV9
CASGRQGAAGYTF TGTGCCAGCGGTAGACAGGGGGCAGCTGGCTACACCTTC TRBD1 . 13 TRBJ1-2 TRBV7-2
CSARDSGGRAQETQYF TGCAGTGCTAGAGATTCCGGCGGGAGGGCGCAAGAGACCCAGTACTTC TRBD2 . 16 TRBJ2-5 TRBV20-1
CASSQGTNNYGYTF TGTGCCAGCAGCCAGGGCACCAATAACTATGGCTACACCTTC . . 14 TRBJ1-2 TRBV3-1
CSVEDHVRGKLFF TGCAGCGTTGAAGATCATGTTCGTGGAAAACTGTTTTTT . few 13 TRBJ1-4 TRBV29-1
CASSFSETSVEETQYF TGTGCCAGCAGCTTCAGCGAGACTAGCGTTGAAGAGACCCAGTACTTC TRBD2 few 16 TRBJ2-5 TRBV13
CSVEEAEAFF TGCAGCGTTGAGGAGGCTGAAGCTTTCTTT . few 10 TRBJ1-1 TRBV29-1
CASSLGIAMSASYTF TGTGCCAGCAGCTTAGGAATAGCTATGTCGGCGTCCTACACCTTC . . 15 TRBJ1-2 TRBV7-8
CASSPWTSANNEQFF TGTGCCAGCAGCCCCTGGACTAGTGCAAACAATGAGCAGTTCTTC TRBD2 few 15 TRBJ2-1 TRBV5-6
CASSLAGQGIYGYTF TGTGCCAGCAGTTTGGCGGGACAGGGGATTTATGGCTACACCTTC TRBD1 . 15 TRBJ1-2 TRBV12-3/TRBV12-4
CSARDPRAYNEQFF TGCAGTGCTAGAGACCCACGCGCCTACAATGAGCAGTTCTTC . . 14 TRBJ2-1 TRBV20-1
CASSVGMEDTQYF TGTGCCAGTAGTGTCGGAATGGAAGATACGCAGTATTTT . few 13 TRBJ2-3 TRBV19
CSASLAGGPNTDTQYF TGCAGTGCTTCCCTAGCGGGAGGGCCTAACACAGATACGCAGTATTTT TRBD2 few 16 TRBJ2-3 TRBV20-1
CASSLTSGDNEQFF TGTGCCAGCAGCTTAACTAGCGGCGACAATGAGCAGTTCTTC TRBD2 many 14 TRBJ2-1 TRBV7-9
CASSLDGMSLYF TGTGCCAGCAGCTTGGACGGTATGTCCTTGTACTTC . few 12 TRBJ2-5 TRBV5-6
CSVVAREAFF TGCAGCGTTGTTGCTAGGGAAGCTTTCTTT . . 10 TRBJ1-1 TRBV29-1
CAISVITGADYNEQFF TGTGCCATCAGTGTGATTACGGGAGCCGATTACAATGAGCAGTTCTTC . . 16 TRBJ2-1 TRBV10-3
CAWSVLLQDTGELFF TGTGCCTGGAGTGTTTTATTACAGGACACCGGGGAGCTGTTTTTT . . 15 TRBJ2-2 TRBV30
CSASGQGAGDTEAFF TGCAGTGCTAGTGGACAGGGGGCGGGGGACACTGAGGCTTTCTTT TRBD1 few 15 TRBJ1-1 TRBV20-1
CSVGDREYGYTF TGCAGCGTCGGGGACAGGGAGTATGGCTACACCTTC TRBD1 few 12 TRBJ1-2 TRBV29-1
CASSWTKNTEAFF TGTGCCAGCAGTTGGACTAAAAACACTGAAGCTTTCTTT . . 13 TRBJ1-1 TRBV6-2/TRBV6-3
CASYETGNTEAFF TGTGCCAGCTATGAAACAGGGAACACTGAAGCTTTCTTT . few 13 TRBJ1-1 TRBV12-3/TRBV12-4
CASSPGLVREKLFF TGTGCCAGCTCACCAGGTCTAGTGCGGGAAAAACTGTTTTTT . once 14 TRBJ1-4 TRBV18
CASSSRRGTSGRPNTQETQYF TGTGCCAGCAGTTCCCGCCGTGGGACTAGCGGACGGCCAAATACCCAAGAGACCCAGTACTTC TRBD2 few 21 TRBJ2-5 TRBV12-3/TRBV12-4
CSAREPGGHYGYTF TGCAGTGCTAGAGAGCCAGGGGGTCACTATGGCTACACCTTC TRBD1 . 14 TRBJ1-2 TRBV20-1
CSAREASPGYTF TGCAGTGCTAGAGAGGCGTCTCCTGGCTACACCTTC . once 12 TRBJ1-2 TRBV20-1
CATSGDDTDTQYF TGTGCCACCTCCGGGGACGACACAGATACGCAGTATTTT . few 13 TRBJ2-3 TRBV12-3/TRBV12-4
CASSMSTARTSGLPDTQYF TGTGCCAGCAGCATGTCCACCGCTCGGACTAGCGGTCTGCCAGATACGCAGTATTTT TRBD2 . 19 TRBJ2-3 TRBV7-9
CASSPATGKGWYEQYF TGTGCCAGCAGCCCGGCGACGGGGAAAGGTTGGTACGAGCAGTACTTC . once 16 TRBJ2-7 TRBV9
CASSLIAGNSNEQFF TGTGCCAGCAGTTTAATAGCGGGAAACTCCAATGAGCAGTTCTTC TRBD2 . 15 TRBJ2-1 TRBV27
CSVARTGTDTQYF TGCAGCGTAGCAAGGACAGGGACAGATACGCAGTATTTT TRBD1 . 13 TRBJ2-3 TRBV29-1
CASSSHGTGVHEQFF TGTGCCAGCAGCTCACACGGGACAGGGGTTCATGAGCAGTTCTTC TRBD1 . 15 TRBJ2-1 TRBV5-6
CASSPPVEGMSHEQYF TGTGCCAGCAGCCCCCCGGTAGAGGGTATGAGCCACGAGCAGTACTTC . once 16 TRBJ2-7 TRBV12-3/TRBV12-4
CASSPTGDHPGANVLTF TGTGCCAGCAGCCCAACAGGGGACCATCCTGGGGCCAACGTCCTGACTTTC TRBD1 . 17 TRBJ2-6 TRBV28
CATREIRYPYNEQFF TGTGCCACCAGGGAAATTAGGTATCCCTACAATGAGCAGTTCTTC . . 15 TRBJ2-1 TRBV15
CRPPGEYEQYF TGCAGGCCTCCGGGGGAATACGAGCAGTACTTC . . 11 TRBJ2-7 TRBV20-1
CSARKRTIQETQYF TGCAGTGCTAGAAAGAGGACCATCCAAGAGACCCAGTACTTC . . 14 TRBJ2-5 TRBV20-1
CASSYRDGSGANVLTF TGTGCCAGCAGTTACCGCGACGGCTCTGGGGCCAACGTCCTGACTTTC . . 16 TRBJ2-6 TRBV6-5
CAASREAPGVGDTQYF TGTGCCGCCAGCAGAGAGGCCCCGGGGGTTGGGGATACGCAGTATTTT . . 16 TRBJ2-3 TRBV15
CANSRGGYYEQYF TGTGCCAACAGCCGTGGAGGGTACTACGAGCAGTACTTC . once 13 TRBJ2-7 TRBV7-9
CASSLQRDSYNEQFF TGTGCCAGCAGCTTGCAGCGGGACTCCTACAATGAGCAGTTCTTC TRBD2 . 15 TRBJ2-1 TRBV7-2
CASSRAKGVLALNEQFF TGTGCCAGCAGCCGCGCGAAGGGGGTGCTGGCCCTAAATGAGCAGTTCTTC . few 17 TRBJ2-1 TRBV9
CASSLRRQIGGLSSYEQYF TGTGCCAGCAGCCTCAGACGGCAAATCGGGGGCCTGAGCTCCTACGAGCAGTACTTC . few 19 TRBJ2-7 TRBV7-2
CASSYGQGYNQPQHF TGTGCCAGCAGTTATGGGCAGGGCTACAATCAGCCCCAGCATTTT . few 15 TRBJ1-5 TRBV6-6
CASSLELTGSYEQYF TGTGCCAGCAGCCTTGAATTGACAGGGTCCTACGAGCAGTACTTC TRBD1 . 15 TRBJ2-7 TRBV4-2